The next 8 T cell receptor beta chains were all read from a single sample in a study of shared clonotypes between healthy human individuals. The repertoire was sequenced with immunoSEQ multiplex PCR; TCRdb's copy has only in-frame clones and lacks some. The sample contains roughly 2.2 million clones, approximately 90% of which appear only once. The sample was naive CD4+ T cells from PBMCs. This sample's subset: CD45RA+ positively selected. The receptors originated from a man between 18 and 35 years old in good health. Some clones in this sample may be carry-over from other donors' samples.

The CDR3 coding sequence is TGTGCCAGCAGAGCTCAGTATGAGCAGTTCTTC. Translating gives CASRAQYEQFF. The chain carries TRBV2 and TRBJ2-1; the D is unclear. The V end was cut by 6 bases, the J end by 8 bases, with 8 bases between. This CDR3 has 11 residues. Germline V gene sequence: CDR1 SNHLY, CDR2 FYNNEI. The full variable domain, in which reference TRBV2 and TRBJ2-1 provide the parts outside the CDR3, is EPEVTQTPSHQVTQMGQEVILRCVPISNHLYFYWYRQILGQKVEFLVSFYNNEISEKSEIFDDQFSVERPDGSNFTLKIRSTKLEDSAMYFCASRAQYEQFFGPGTRLTVL.

The chain carries TRBV11-2 and TRBJ1-2; 7 positions agree with TRBD1. In germline, CDR1 is SGHAT, CDR2 FQNNGV. The V segment lost 5 bases and the J segment 7 bases; nucleotides outside the gene matches: 7. The CDR3 extends over 13 amino acids. In DNA, the CDR3 is TGTGCCAGCAGCCCGGGGACAGTCCCTGGCTACACCTTC. It yields the protein CASSPGTVPGYTF. The full variable domain, in which reference TRBV11-2 and TRBJ1-2 provide the parts outside the CDR3, is EAGVAQSPRYKIIEKRQSVAFWCNPISGHATLYWYQQILGQGPKLLIQFQNNGVVDDSQLPKDRFSAERLKGVDSTLKIQPAKLEDSAVYLCASSPGTVPGYTFGSGTRLTVV.

Notes on this clone: Other DNA sequences in this sample translate to the same CDR3. The chain combines TRBV7-3 with TRBJ2-1; 7 bases map to TRBD1. The ends lost 5 bases at V and 4 bases at J; junction bases unmatched: 8. The CDR3 has 15 amino acids. The germline V gene encodes CDR1 SGHTA and CDR2 FQGTGA. DNA of the CDR3: TGTGCCAGCAGCCTCACGAGGGACAGTTACAATGAGCAGTTCTTC. Its translation: CASSLTRDSYNEQFF.

This clone was observed once. The chain combines TRBV7-9 with TRBJ2-2; 14 bases are a match to TRBD2. The CDR3 is 19 residues long. With 2 bases clipped from V and 7 bases from J, the junction kept 12 bases outside the gene matches. Germline-derived CDR1 and CDR2 are SEHNR and FQNEAQ (reference sequence). The DNA of the CDR3 is TGTGCCAGCAGCTTACGGACCTCCGGGACTAGCGGGAGTAGCGGGGAGCTGTTTTTT. Its translation: CASSLRTSGTSGSSGELFF.

The chain has TRBV7-6 and TRBJ2-3; D remains ambiguous. This CDR3 has 12 residues. CDR1 and CDR2 (germline): SGHVS, FNYEAQ. Trimming stripped 3 bases from V and 5 bases from J, with 6 bases between. CDR3: CASSLWGDTQYF. CDR3 DNA sequence: TGTGCCAGCAGCTTGTGGGGAGATACGCAGTATTTT.

This clone is a singleton in its sample. This chain joins TRBV30 and TRBJ2-4; D unclear. This CDR3 is 14 amino acids long. Germline V gives CDR1 GTSNPN, CDR2 SVGIG (reference sequence). Trimming shortened V by 2 bases and J by 2 bases, and 10 bases separated the two germline ends. The CDR3 DNA is TGTGCCTGGAGTCAATCGTCTTCCAAAAACATTCAGTACTTC. Translation: CAWSQSSSKNIQYF.

J is TRBJ2-1 and V is TRBV11-3; no clear D. The V end lost 6 bases, the J end lost 8 bases, and 17 bases lay between the germline ends. Germline V lookup: CDR1 SGHNT, CDR2 YENEEA. CDR3 size: 14 residues. CDR3 protein: CASSLTAPQDEQFF. The CDR3, as DNA: TGTGCCAGCAGTTTAACGGCTCCTCAGGATGAGCAGTTCTTC.

The J gene is TRBJ2-7, the V gene TRBV7-9, with D possibly called TRBD1 or TRBD2 (6 bases each). The V and J ends lost 2 bases and 5 bases respectively, with 13 bases between them. The CDR3 is 14 amino acids. Germline V gene data show CDR1 as SEHNR and CDR2 as FQNEAQ (reference sequence). The CDR3 is CASSLRGANDEQYF. CDR3 nucleotide sequence: TGTGCCAGCAGCTTAAGGGGGGCTAACGACGAGCAGTACTTC.